These 26 T cell receptor beta chains share one sample of origin, sequenced in a study of human T cells and chemical hapten exposure. One entry per CDR3 protein results from TCRdb running MiXCR on the RACE reads. The sample contains roughly 250,000 distinct CDR3 sequences, 7.5% to 9% of which appear only once. As to time point: pre-sensitization, week 0. Treatment noted: therapeutic diphenylcyclopropenone sensitization with weekly scalp DPC. The source was whole blood, collected in connection with sensitization to the hapten diphenylcyclopropenone (DPC). Receptors were obtained from a woman aged 40 to 50 with alopecia areata. Some clones in this sample may be carry-over from other donors' samples.

This clonotype was picked up a small number of times. The CDR3 loop reads CASSFGTGGNQPQHF. The CDR3 nucleotides are TGTGCCAGCAGCTTTGGGACAGGGGGCAATCAGCCCCAGCATTTT. This chain links TRBV7-9 with TRBJ1-5, with 10 bases matching TRBD1. Germline V gene lookup returns CDR1 SEHNR and CDR2 FQNEAQ (reference sequence). This CDR3 is built from 15 residues. Trimming removed 3 bases from V and 2 bases from J; junction bases left unmatched: 1. Looking up the rest from reference TRBV7-9 and TRBJ1-5 gives the full variable domain: DTGVSQNPRHKITKRGQNVTFRCDPISEHNRLYWYRQTLGQGPEFLTYFQNEAQLEKSRLLSDRFSAERPKGSFSTLEIQRTEQGDSAMYLCASSFGTGGNQPQHFGDGTRLSIL.

This clonotype was counted between two and nine times. V and J are TRBV13 and TRBJ1-2, with D maybe TRBD1 (6 bases). The V end lost 0 bases, the J end lost 2 bases, and 10 bases lay between the germline ends. This CDR3 is built from 15 residues. Germline lookup yields CDR1 PRHDT and CDR2 FYEKMQ (reference sequence). The CDR3 loop reads CASSLGWTVNYGYTF. The CDR3 bases are TGTGCCAGCAGCTTAGGATGGACAGTCAACTATGGCTACACCTTC.

A few counts support this clonotype. The chain carries TRBV6-2 or TRBV6-3 and TRBJ2-5; no clear D. Germline V CDR1 and CDR2: MNHEY, SVGEGT. The V end lost 6 bases, the J end lost 5 bases, and 7 bases lay between the germline ends. The CDR3 length is 11 residues. The CDR3 loop reads CASRDLETQYF. The CDR3 coding sequence is TGTGCCAGCAGGGATTTGGAGACCCAGTACTTC.

The V gene is TRBV28, the J gene TRBJ1-1; D uncertain. Trimming shortened V by 1 base and J by 1 base, and 7 bases separated the two germline ends. The germline V gene has CDR1 MDHEN and CDR2 SYDVKM. The CDR3 contains 14 residues. The CDR3 protein is CASSLFVKNTEAFF. CDR3 nucleotide sequence: TGTGCCAGCAGTTTATTTGTGAAGAACACTGAAGCTTTCTTT. Full variable domain (remainder filled in from reference TRBV28 and TRBJ1-1): DVKVTQSSRYLVKRTGEKVFLECVQDMDHENMFWYRQDPGLGLRLIYFSYDVKMKEKGDIPEGYSVSREKKERFSLILESASTNQTSMYLCASSLFVKNTEAFFGQGTRLTVV.

The chain employs TRBV7-2 and TRBJ1-1; no firm D call. CDR1 is SGHTA and CDR2 is FQGNSA in the germline V gene. V lost 1 base and J lost 0, with 6 bases in between. This CDR3 has 14 residues. The CDR3: CASSLVVMNTEAFF. The CDR3 DNA sequence: TGTGCCAGCAGCTTAGTCGTCATGAACACTGAAGCTTTCTTT. The full variable domain, completed using reference TRBV7-2 and TRBJ1-1, is GAGVSQSPSNKVTEKGKDVELRCDPISGHTALYWYRQSLGQGLEFLIYFQGNSAPDKSGLPSDRFSAERTGGSVSTLTIQRTQQEDSAVYLCASSLVVMNTEAFFGQGTRLTVV.

This clonotype was seen a handful of times. This rearrangement joins TRBV20-1 to TRBJ2-2; 8 nucleotides align to TRBD2. The CDR3 loop spans 16 amino acids. From germline, CDR1 is DFQATT and CDR2 SNEGSKA (reference sequence). V shed 6 bases and J 0 bases; nucleotides not matched to a gene: 9. CDR3 coding DNA: TGCAGTGCCCCGGGAGGGGGGACACCGAACACCGGGGAGCTGTTTTTT. Translated, it gives CSAPGGGTPNTGELFF.

This clonotype was observed at least ten times. CDR3 in amino acids: CASSQEPGRAYEQYF. CDR3 sequence (DNA): TGCGCCAGCAGCCAAGAGCCGGGAAGGGCCTACGAGCAGTACTTC. The chain couples TRBV4-3 to TRBJ2-7; possibly TRBD2 for D (5 bases). Trimming shortened V by 0 bases and J by 2 bases, and 11 bases separated the two germline ends. CDR1 LGHNA and CDR2 YSLEER come from the germline V gene. This CDR3 spans 15 amino acids.

This clonotype was counted a few times. This sequence joins TRBV7-9 and TRBJ2-2; D may be TRBD2 (5 bases). CDR3 size: 13 residues. Germline V gene data show CDR1 as SEHNR and CDR2 as FQNEAQ (reference sequence). The CDR3: CGRRQLSTGELFF. Here the CDR3 DNA reads TGTGGCCGGAGGCAACTAAGCACCGGGGAGCTGTTTTTT. The variable domain in full, completed from reference TRBV7-9 and TRBJ2-2, reads DTGVSQNPRHKITKRGQNVTFRCDPISEHNRLYWYRQTLGQGPEFLTYFQNEAQLEKSRLLSDRFSAERPKGSFSTLEIQRTEQGDSAMYLCGRRQLSTGELFFGEGSRLTVL.

On this clonotype: The junction differs from germline at one of its ends, possibly a read error. The chain is built from TRBV28 and TRBJ2-1; 8 bases are shared with TRBD2. This CDR3 is built from 9 residues. Germline V gives CDR1 MDHEN, CDR2 SYDVKM. CDR3 nucleotides: TGTGCCACTGGGACTAGAGAGCTCTTC. It yields the protein CATGTRELF.

This clonotype was recorded a few times. This rearrangement joins TRBV4-1 to TRBJ2-7, with D tentatively TRBD2 (6 bases). The V gene's germline CDR1 is MGHRA and CDR2 YSYEKL. The V end was cut by 4 bases, the J end by 4 bases, with 14 bases between. This CDR3 is 14 amino acids long. In DNA form, the CDR3 reads TGCGCCAGCAGCCCCGACGAGGGGAGGTACGAGCAGTACTTC. It encodes CASSPDEGRYEQYF.

The CDR3 DNA reads as TGTGCCAGCGAGACACCGAACACCGGGGAGCTGTTTTTT. Translated: CASETPNTGELFF. The V and J genes are TRBV28 and TRBJ2-2; D not certain. Trimming cost V 8 bases and J 0 bases, with 7 bases left between them. Germline lookup yields CDR1 MDHEN and CDR2 SYDVKM. This CDR3 comprises 13 residues.

This chain connects TRBV10-3 to TRBJ2-3, with TRBD2 matching 7 bases. Per the germline V gene, CDR1 is ENHRY and CDR2 is SYGVKD. The CDR3 length is 15 residues. V lost 0 bases and J lost 3; bases outside the gene matches: 3. CDR3 residues: CAISESTGGTDTQYF. DNA of the CDR3: TGTGCCATCAGTGAGTCGACCGGGGGGACAGATACGCAGTATTTT.

The table lists this clonotype with many counts. The rearrangement uses TRBV7-2 and TRBJ2-7; no definite D call. Between the trimmed V and J ends, which lost 5 bases and 1 base, there was a span of 15 bases. CDR1 is SGHTA, CDR2 FQGNSA, per germline. The CDR3 extends over 15 amino acids. The CDR3 protein is CASSPALVSSYEQYF. In nucleotides, the CDR3 is TGTGCCAGCAGCCCGGCGCTGGTGAGTTCCTACGAGCAGTACTTC.

The chain couples TRBV7-2 to TRBJ2-6; possible D gene TRBD1, 5 bases. The germline gives CDR1 SGHTA, CDR2 FQGNSA. Trimming removed 4 bases at V and 4 bases at J, with 17 bases between. This CDR3 spans 17 amino acids. CDR3 sequence (DNA): TGTGCCAGCAGCTCAAGCAGGGCCCGCACGGGGGCCAACGTCCTGACTTTC. Its translation is CASSSSRARTGANVLTF. The variable domain in full, with the rest retrieved from reference TRBV7-2 and TRBJ2-6, is GAGVSQSPSNKVTEKGKDVELRCDPISGHTALYWYRQSLGQGLEFLIYFQGNSAPDKSGLPSDRFSAERTGGSVSTLTIQRTQQEDSAVYLCASSSSRARTGANVLTFGAGSRLTVL.

The table lists this clonotype with many counts. The chain couples TRBV7-9 to TRBJ2-3; D gene ambiguous. Germline V gene data show CDR1 as SEHNR and CDR2 as FQNEAQ (reference sequence). CDR3 length: 14 residues. The V gene lost 2 bases and the J gene lost 4 bases, with 10 bases spanning the gap. CDR3 amino acids: CASSLLLGPDTQYF. In DNA form, the CDR3 reads TGTGCCAGCAGCTTACTCCTGGGCCCAGATACGCAGTATTTT.

The genes are TRBV7-8 and TRBJ2-5; D unresolved. V lost 0 bases, J lost 1 base, and 9 bases lay in between. The V gene's germline CDR1 is SGHVS and CDR2 FQNEAQ. The CDR3 sequence is 15 residues long. The CDR3 DNA sequence: TGTGCCAGCAGCTTAGCTTCCGGGCCCCAAGAGACCCAGTACTTC. It yields the protein CASSLASGPQETQYF.

This chain links TRBV12-3 or TRBV12-4 with TRBJ1-1; TRBD1 matches at 9 bases. The trim removed 6 bases at V and 3 bases at J, leaving 2 bases unmatched. The CDR3 has 13 residues. CDR3 in amino acids: CASRGQGYTEAFF. In DNA, the CDR3 is TGTGCCAGCAGAGGACAGGGGTACACTGAAGCTTTCTTT.

This clonotype showed up just a few times. This chain joins TRBV20-1 and TRBJ1-4, with D possibly being TRBD1 (6 bases). V was shortened by 3 bases and J by 5 bases, with 10 bases between the two germline ends. CDR1 is DFQATT, CDR2 SNEGSKA, per germline (reference sequence). The CDR3 contains 13 residues. CDR3 in amino acids: CSARGHLNEKLFF. CDR3 nucleotide sequence: TGCAGTGCTAGGGGACATTTGAATGAAAAACTGTTTTTT.

This clonotype was picked up many times. The chain recombines TRBV29-1 with TRBJ2-1, with 13 bases fitting TRBD2. The length of the CDR3 is 14 residues. The germline CDR1 and CDR2 sequences are SQVTM and ANQGSEA. Trimming cost V 6 bases and J 5 bases; bases outside gene matches: 4. The CDR3 here is CSVAGTSGNNEQFF. The CDR3 DNA follows: TGCAGCGTAGCCGGGACTAGCGGGAACAATGAGCAGTTCTTC.

V usage is TRBV2 and J usage is TRBJ1-5, with TRBD1 as a possible D gene (6 bases). V was cut by 4 bases and J by 11 bases, with 18 bases left in between. The CDR3 contains 14 residues. Germline-derived CDR1 and CDR2 are SNHLY and FYNNEI. The DNA of the CDR3 is TGTGCCAGCAGTGTCACTAGGTCAGGGGAGACCCAGCATTTT. Its protein product is CASSVTRSGETQHF.

There are a few counts of this clonotype. The V call is TRBV6-1, the J call TRBJ2-1, with 7 nucleotides matching TRBD2. Germline V gives CDR1 MNHNS, CDR2 SASEGT. With 7 bases clipped from V and 0 bases from J, the junction kept 6 bases outside the gene matches. The CDR3 loop spans 15 amino acids. CDR3 sequence reads: CASTQSGNSYNEQFF. The CDR3, as DNA: TGTGCCAGCACCCAAAGCGGGAACTCCTACAATGAGCAGTTCTTC.

The chain joins TRBV9 to TRBJ2-1; 8 bases align to TRBD2. Trimming took 0 bases from V and 3 from J; bases not matched to a gene: 5. Germline CDR1 reads SGDLS; CDR2 reads YYNGEE. The CDR3 is 16 amino acids. CDR3 DNA sequence: TGTGCCAGCAGCGTAGTGCCTAGCGGGCTCTACAATGAGCAGTTCTTC. Its protein product is CASSVVPSGLYNEQFF.

The sample holds a few counts of this clonotype. CDR3 sequence: CASSQWTETQYF. Here the CDR3 DNA reads TGTGCCAGCAGCCAATGGACAGAGACCCAGTACTTC. V and J are TRBV3-1 and TRBJ2-5, with D unresolved. From germline, CDR1 is LGHDT and CDR2 YNNKEL (reference sequence). Trimming removed 2 bases at V and 4 bases at J, with 5 bases between. The CDR3 loop spans 12 amino acids.

This rearrangement joins TRBV5-1 to TRBJ2-3; D is perhaps TRBD1 or TRBD2 (5 bases each). CDR3 length equals 15 residues. From germline, CDR1 is SGHRS and CDR2 YFSETQ. V dropped 0 bases and J dropped 2 bases, with 10 bases sitting between them. The CDR3: CASSLATGATDTQYF. CDR3 DNA: TGCGCCAGCAGCTTGGCCACCGGGGCCACAGATACGCAGTATTTT.

This clonotype was found a few times. The chain joins TRBV3-1 to TRBJ2-2; 12 nucleotides line up with TRBD2. CDR1 and CDR2 from the germline V gene are LGHDT and YNNKEL (reference sequence). Unmatched junction bases numbered 9, after V lost 4 bases and J lost 6 bases. CDR3 length: 17 amino acids. The CDR3, as DNA: TGTGCCAGCAGCCTGGGACTAGCGGGTGCCCTCCCCGGGGAGCTGTTTTTT. Amino acid sequence: CASSLGLAGALPGELFF.

This clonotype was counted between two and nine times. V gene TRBV5-1 combines with J gene TRBJ2-1, with 7 bases that match TRBD1. Germline-derived CDR1 and CDR2 are SGHRS and YFSETQ. The ends lost 3 bases at V and 0 bases at J; junction bases unmatched: 6. The CDR3 is 16 residues long. As DNA, the CDR3 is TGCGCCAGCAGCTCGGGACAGCCAAGCTCCTACAATGAGCAGTTCTTC. It translates to CASSSGQPSSYNEQFF.